One sample yielded the 2 T cell receptor beta chains listed below, sequenced in a study of human T cells and chemical hapten exposure. MiXCR, run by TCRdb on the RACE reads, gives a single entry per CDR3 protein. Among around 62,000 distinct CDR3 sequences listed, 5.5% to 7.5% were seen once. This sample's time point: pre-sensitization, week 0. Treatment meaning: therapeutic diphenylcyclopropenone sensitization with weekly scalp DPC. The sequencing here drew on whole blood, taken in connection with sensitization to the hapten diphenylcyclopropenone (DPC). The receptors derive from a woman aged 30 to 39 with alopecia areata. Some clones in this sample may be carry-over from other donors' samples.

This clonotype was counted at least ten times. The chain is built from TRBV27 and TRBJ1-5, with D possibly matching TRBD1 (5 bases). In germline, CDR1 is MNHEY, CDR2 SMNVEV (reference sequence). The CDR3 length is 14 residues. The V end lost 6 bases, the J end lost 4 bases, and 13 bases lay between the germline ends. The CDR3 bases are TGTGCCAGCAGGGACACCGCCGGGAATCAGCCCCAGCATTTT. It translates to CASRDTAGNQPQHF.

This clonotype came up many times. The V gene is TRBV11-2, the J gene TRBJ2-6; D call uncertain. The CDR3 is 20 amino acids. The V end lost 0 bases, the J end lost 0 bases, and 18 bases lay between the germline ends. Germline V CDR1 and CDR2: SGHAT, FQNNGV. CDR3 amino acids: CASSLDIGLGPLSGANVLTF. The CDR3 nucleotides are TGTGCCAGCAGCTTAGATATCGGGCTTGGACCCCTCTCTGGGGCCAACGTCCTGACTTTC.